The source of this TCR beta chain is a study of Ad26.COV2.S vaccination and SARS-CoV-2 variants. Across the study: In the study, Ad26.COV2.S was injected intramuscularly once, or twice 56 days apart.

Treatment denoted: roughly 19 received Ad26.COV2.S at low or high dose, single or two shots; about 5 received placebo; per-sample allocation not given. Sampling was done on day 63 after the first vaccine or placebo injection. Spike of the Wuhan-strain SARS-CoV-2 was expressed by an Ad26 vector, which formed the vaccine. Study-wide points: Breadth of non-spike TCRs did not differ between vaccinees and placebo recipients.

The CDR3 sequence is 13 residues long. CDR1 is SGHAT, CDR2 FQNNGV, per germline. The junction had 6 bases not matched to a gene; V was cut back by 0 bases and J by 11 bases. Repertoires were generated with immunoSEQ multiplex PCR, while TCRdb's copy carries only in-frame clones and drops some. The sample gives around 380,000 clones, approximately 86% of which show up once; roughly 3.5% is in the top ten. With respect to this clone: Its target is unknown.

The rearrangement joins TRBV11-2 to TRBJ1-2, with 7 bases fitting TRBD1. The sample here was peripheral blood, taken in a trial of Ad26.COV2.S vaccine versus placebo. The TCR sequence derives from a person between 18 and 65 years old who received the Ad26.COV2.S COVID-19 vaccine or a placebo. CDR3 sequence (DNA): TGTGCCAGCAGCTTAGATACCCAGGGGGGGTACACCTTC. As protein: CASSLDTQGGYTF.